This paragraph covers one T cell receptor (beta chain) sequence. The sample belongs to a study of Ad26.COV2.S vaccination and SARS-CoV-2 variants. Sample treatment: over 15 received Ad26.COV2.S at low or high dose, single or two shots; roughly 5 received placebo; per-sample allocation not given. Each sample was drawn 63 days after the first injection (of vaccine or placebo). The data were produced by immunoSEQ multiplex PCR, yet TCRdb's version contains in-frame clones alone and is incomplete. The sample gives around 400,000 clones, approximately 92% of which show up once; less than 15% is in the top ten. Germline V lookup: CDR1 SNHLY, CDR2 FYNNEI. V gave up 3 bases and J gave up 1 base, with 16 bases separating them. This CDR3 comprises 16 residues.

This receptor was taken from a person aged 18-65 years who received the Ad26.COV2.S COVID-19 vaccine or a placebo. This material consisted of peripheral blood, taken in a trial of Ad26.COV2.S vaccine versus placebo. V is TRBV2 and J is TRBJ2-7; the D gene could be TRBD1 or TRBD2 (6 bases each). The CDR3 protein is CASSDRGALRSYEQYF. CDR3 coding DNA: TGTGCCAGCAGTGATAGGGGGGCACTACGTTCCTACGAGCAGTACTTC.